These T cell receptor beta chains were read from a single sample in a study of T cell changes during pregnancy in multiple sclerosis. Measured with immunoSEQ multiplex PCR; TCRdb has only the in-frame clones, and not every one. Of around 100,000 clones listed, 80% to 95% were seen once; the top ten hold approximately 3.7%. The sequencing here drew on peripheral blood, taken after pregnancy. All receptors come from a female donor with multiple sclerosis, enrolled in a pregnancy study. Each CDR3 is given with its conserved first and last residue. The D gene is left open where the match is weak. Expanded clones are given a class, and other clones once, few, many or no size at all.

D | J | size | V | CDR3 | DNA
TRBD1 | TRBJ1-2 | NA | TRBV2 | CASRGRGQGQGYTF | TGTGCCAGCAGGGGCCGGGGGCAGGGACAGGGCTACACCTTC
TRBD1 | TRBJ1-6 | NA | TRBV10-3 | CAISDPGTGLSYNSPLHF | TGTGCCATCAGTGACCCCGGGACAGGGCTCTCCTATAATTCACCCCTCCACTTT
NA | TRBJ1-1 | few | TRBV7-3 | CASSSAAHTEAFF | TGTGCCAGCAGCTCCGCAGCGCACACTGAAGCTTTCTTT
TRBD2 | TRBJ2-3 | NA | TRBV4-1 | CASSQSGGVDTQYF | TGCGCCAGCAGCCAAAGCGGGGGTGTTGATACGCAGTATTTT
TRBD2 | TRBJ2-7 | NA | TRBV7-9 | CASSLEAGTTYEQYF | TGTGCCAGCAGCTTAGAGGCTGGGACTACCTACGAGCAGTACTTC
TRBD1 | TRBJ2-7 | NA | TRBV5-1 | CASSLGLSQGDEQYF | TGCGCCAGCAGCTTGGGCCTCTCCCAGGGGGACGAGCAGTACTTC
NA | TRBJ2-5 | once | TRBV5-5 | CASSLIGGQETQYF | TGTGCCAGCAGCTTGATCGGGGGACAAGAGACCCAGTACTTC
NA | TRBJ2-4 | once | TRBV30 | CAWSPTGLLNIQYF | TGTGCCTGGAGTCCTACGGGTCTCCTAAACATTCAGTACTTC
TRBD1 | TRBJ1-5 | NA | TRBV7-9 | CASSPRQGAYSNQPQHF | TGTGCCAGCAGCCCCAGACAGGGGGCTTATAGCAATCAGCCCCAGCATTTT
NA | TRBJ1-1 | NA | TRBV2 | CASNMARERRAFF | TGTGCCAGCAATATGGCCCGGGAGCGTCGAGCTTTCTTT
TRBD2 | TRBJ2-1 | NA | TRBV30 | CAWEGEAGGGEQFF | TGTGCCTGGGAGGGAGAAGCGGGGGGCGGGGAGCAGTTCTTC
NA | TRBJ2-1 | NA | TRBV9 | CASSDPFSGDNEQFF | TGTGCCAGCAGCGATCCATTTAGCGGAGACAATGAGCAGTTCTTC
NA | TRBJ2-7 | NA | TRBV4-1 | CASSPKFVGGEQYF | TGCGCCAGCAGCCCTAAGTTCGTGGGGGGCGAGCAGTACTTC
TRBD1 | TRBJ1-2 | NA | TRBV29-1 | CSARTGKGYGYTF | TGCAGCGCCCGGACAGGGAAAGGCTATGGCTACACCTTC
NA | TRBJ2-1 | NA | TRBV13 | CASSLGPGQQQFF | TGTGCCAGCAGCTTAGGCCCCGGACAGCAGCAGTTCTTC
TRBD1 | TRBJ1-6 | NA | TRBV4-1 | CASSPALGQKNSPLHF | TGCGCCAGCAGTCCGGCCCTGGGACAGAAAAATTCACCCCTCCACTTT
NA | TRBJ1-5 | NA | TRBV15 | CATSRDLGQPQHF | TGTGCCACCAGCAGAGATCTCGGTCAGCCCCAGCATTTT
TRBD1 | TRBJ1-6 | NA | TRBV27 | CASSLNRGSPLHF | TGTGCCAGCAGTCTAAACAGGGGCTCACCCCTCCACTTT
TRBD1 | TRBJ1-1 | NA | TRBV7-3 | CASSLTGVGGGTEAFF | TGTGCCAGCAGCTTAACGGGGGTAGGGGGCGGCACTGAAGCTTTCTTT
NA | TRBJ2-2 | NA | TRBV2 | CASNYRGWNGELFF | TGTGCCAGCAATTATAGGGGGTGGAACGGGGAGCTGTTTTTT
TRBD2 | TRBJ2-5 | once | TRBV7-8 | CASSLGLANQETQYF | TGTGCCAGCAGCCTAGGACTAGCGAATCAAGAGACCCAGTACTTC
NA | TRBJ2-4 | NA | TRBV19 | CASSIWGGRVSKAKNIQYF | TGTGCCAGTAGTATTTGGGGAGGTAGAGTCTCGAAGGCCAAAAACATTCAGTACTTC
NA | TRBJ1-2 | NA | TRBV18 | CASHEVKRANYGYTF | TGTGCCAGCCACGAGGTCAAGAGAGCTAACTATGGCTACACCTTC
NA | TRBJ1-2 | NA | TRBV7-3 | CASSLDGGANYGYTF | TGTGCCAGCAGCTTAGATGGGGGGGCTAACTATGGCTACACCTTC
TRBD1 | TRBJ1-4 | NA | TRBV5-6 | CASSLMRDRGLSQEKLFF | TGTGCCAGCAGCTTAATGAGGGACAGGGGCCTAAGTCAGGAAAAACTGTTTTTT
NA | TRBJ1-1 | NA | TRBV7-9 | CASNDQGLEAFF | TGTGCCAGCAACGATCAGGGCTTGGAAGCTTTCTTT
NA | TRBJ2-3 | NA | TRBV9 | CASSQVTDTQYF | TGTGCCAGCAGCCAGGTTACAGATACGCAGTATTTT
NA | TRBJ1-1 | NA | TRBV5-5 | CASTKQGSTEAFF | TGTGCCAGCACCAAACAGGGATCCACTGAAGCTTTCTTT
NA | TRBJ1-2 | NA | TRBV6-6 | CASMGEGRNGYTF | TGTGCCAGCATGGGGGAAGGGAGGAACGGCTACACCTTC
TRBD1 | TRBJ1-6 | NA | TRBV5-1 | CASSLEAFGQVSIALHF | TGCGCCAGCAGCTTGGAAGCTTTCGGACAGGTGTCCATAGCCCTCCACTTT
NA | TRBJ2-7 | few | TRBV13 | CASSPWGEDYEQYF | TGTGCCAGCAGCCCTTGGGGGGAAGACTACGAGCAGTACTTC
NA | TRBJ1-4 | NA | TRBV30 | CACSQRGAGEKLFF | TGTGCCTGCAGCCAGCGGGGGGCAGGTGAAAAACTGTTTTTT
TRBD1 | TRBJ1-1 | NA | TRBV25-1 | CASSVTGGNTEAFF | TGTGCCAGCAGTGTCACAGGGGGTAACACTGAAGCTTTCTTT
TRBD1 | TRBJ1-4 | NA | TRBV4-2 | CASSQAGGTTNEKLFF | TGTGCCAGCAGCCAAGCAGGGGGCACAACTAATGAAAAACTGTTTTTT
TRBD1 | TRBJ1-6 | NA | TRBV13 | CASSLVAGGPSPLHF | TGTGCCAGCAGCTTAGTGGCAGGGGGTCCTTCACCCCTCCACTTT
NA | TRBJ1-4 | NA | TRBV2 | CASTGPATNEKLFF | TGTGCCAGCACAGGGCCCGCAACTAATGAAAAACTGTTTTTT
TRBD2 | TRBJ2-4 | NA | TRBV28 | CASSGGGAAKNIQYF | TGTGCCAGTAGCGGGGGGGGAGCGGCCAAAAACATTCAGTACTTC
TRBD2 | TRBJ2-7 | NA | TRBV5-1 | CASTLQGPVGGEQYF | TGCGCCAGCACCCTGCAAGGTCCCGTGGGGGGGGAGCAGTACTTC
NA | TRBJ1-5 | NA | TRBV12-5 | CASGPGGPTGGNQPQHF | TGTGCTAGTGGCCCGGGAGGACCAACCGGCGGCAATCAGCCCCAGCATTTT
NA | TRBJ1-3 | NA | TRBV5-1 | CASSLDSRSGNTIYF | TGCGCCAGCAGCTTGGACAGCCGCTCTGGAAACACCATATATTTT
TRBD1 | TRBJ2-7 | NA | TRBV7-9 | CASIGGQGSEQYF | TGTGCCAGCATCGGAGGACAGGGGAGCGAGCAGTACTTC
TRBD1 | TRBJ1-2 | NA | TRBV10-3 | CAISPDRGDGYTF | TGTGCCATCAGTCCTGACAGGGGCGATGGCTACACCTTC
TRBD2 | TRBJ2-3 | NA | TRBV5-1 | CASSLNSRAGGTDTQYF | TGCGCCAGCAGCTTGAATTCCAGGGCGGGGGGCACAGATACGCAGTATTTT
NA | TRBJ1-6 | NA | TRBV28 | CASSITGSPLHF | TGTGCCAGCAGTATCACGGGTTCACCCCTCCACTTT
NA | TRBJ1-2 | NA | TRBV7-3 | CASSLGPEKGYTF | TGTGCCAGCAGCTTAGGTCCCGAGAAGGGCTACACCTTC
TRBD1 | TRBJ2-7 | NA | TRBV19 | CASSMGTGPYEQYF | TGTGCCAGTAGTATGGGGACAGGGCCCTACGAGCAGTACTTC
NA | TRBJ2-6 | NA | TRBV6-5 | CASSPFAGANVLTF | TGTGCCAGCAGCCCGTTTGCTGGGGCCAACGTCCTGACTTTC
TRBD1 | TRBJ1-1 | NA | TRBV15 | CATSRGTGQNTEAFF | TGTGCCACCAGCAGAGGGACAGGCCAAAACACTGAAGCTTTCTTT
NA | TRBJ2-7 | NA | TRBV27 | CASSLLGTNYEQYF | TGTGCCAGCAGTTTATTGGGCACCAACTACGAGCAGTACTTC
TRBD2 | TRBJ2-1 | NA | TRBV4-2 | CASSQDLRTSGGGEQFF | TGTGCCAGCAGCCAGGATCTTCGGACTAGCGGGGGGGGAGAGCAGTTCTTC
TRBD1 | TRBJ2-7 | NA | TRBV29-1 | CSVDRGYEQYF | TGCAGCGTGGACAGGGGCTACGAGCAGTACTTC